This TCR beta chain was sequenced in a study of T cell responses to AZD1222 COVID-19 vaccine. Study at large: Investigators merged groups given second doses at roughly 4 or roughly 12 weeks.

Comment on this clone: The target antigen is unknown.

Study results and caveats: The study found vaccine-associated CD4 TCRs spanning spike, dominant at 160-218 and 743-854.

Clones were read by immunoSEQ multiplex PCR, and TCRdb kept only the in-frame ones, dropping some. This sample has 150,000 to 170,000 clones, with about nine tenths found just once. The CDR3 contains 15 residues. V lost 8 bases to trimming and J lost 4 bases; unmatched junction nucleotides: 9. CDR1 SGHTA and CDR2 FQGNSA come from the germline V gene. The origin of this receptor is an adult in good health. Sequencing used peripheral blood, obtained on day 0 of AZD1222 vaccination. The J gene is TRBJ2-1, the V gene TRBV7-2; 9 nucleotides align to TRBD1. The CDR3 nucleotides are TGTGCCAGCGTACAGGGGGCGATCGATTACAATGAGCAGTTCTTC. Its protein is CASVQGAIDYNEQFF.